This passage covers 9 T cell receptor beta chains from one sample sequenced in a study of OX40 agonist ivuxolimab in advanced cancers. TCRdb's table, derived via immunoSEQ multiplex PCR, lists solely in-frame clones and lacks some. The data hold 35,000 to 55,000 clones, with less than 90% observed a single time. The material was CD4+ or CD8+ T cells sorted from blood, obtained in a trial of the OX40 agonist ivuxolimab. All receptors derive from an adult with an advanced solid tumor such as melanoma, head and neck, liver or kidney cancer.

The V and J genes are TRBV7-7 and TRBJ2-1; 11 bases line up with TRBD2. The V gene's germline CDR1 is SSHAT and CDR2 FNYEAQ (reference sequence). The length of the CDR3 is 17 residues. V was pared by 1 base and J by 7 bases, with 9 bases of the junction left unmatched. The CDR3: CASSLGGPSGRTNEQFF. The DNA of the CDR3 is TGTGCCAGCAGCTTAGGCGGGCCTAGCGGGAGGACGAATGAGCAGTTCTTC.

The chain uses TRBV6-1 and TRBJ2-3; D possibly corresponds to TRBD2 (7 bases). V lost 1 base and J 0 bases, leaving 17 bases between the germline ends. In germline, CDR1 is MNHNS, CDR2 SASEGT. The CDR3 is 18 residues long. The CDR3 here is CASSEGGGLWISTDTQYF. The CDR3 DNA sequence: TGTGCCAGCAGTGAAGGGGGGGGGCTCTGGATTAGCACAGATACGCAGTATTTT.

This chain uses TRBV5-1 with TRBJ2-3, with D perhaps TRBD2 (6 bases). Trimming removed 4 bases at V and 2 bases at J, with 14 bases between. Germline V gene data show CDR1 as SGHRS and CDR2 as YFSETQ. CDR3 length equals 15 residues. The CDR3 DNA is TGCGCCAGCAGCATTAGCGGAGGGGTCACAGATACGCAGTATTTT. It specifies CASSISGGVTDTQYF.

The V gene is TRBV11-2, the J gene TRBJ2-1; TRBD1 matches at 7 bases. Trimming removed 3 bases from V and 3 bases from J; junction bases left unmatched: 5. The CDR3 is 15 residues long. The V gene's germline CDR1 is SGHAT and CDR2 FQNNGV. The CDR3 here is CASSLDQGVYNEQFF. In DNA, the CDR3 is TGTGCCAGCAGCTTGGATCAGGGGGTCTACAATGAGCAGTTCTTC.

The rearrangement links TRBV6-5 to TRBJ2-2; D may be TRBD1 or TRBD2 (7 bases each). The V end was cut by 5 bases, the J end by 4 bases, with 14 bases between. The V gene's germline CDR1 is MNHEY and CDR2 SVGAGI. The CDR3 extends over 15 amino acids. This CDR3 is CASSRQGGGTGELFF. As DNA, the CDR3 is TGTGCCAGCAGTCGACAGGGAGGGGGCACCGGGGAGCTGTTTTTT.

Only one count was recorded for this clone. This sequence joins TRBV4-1 and TRBJ2-1; D not resolved. Per the germline V gene, CDR1 is MGHRA and CDR2 is YSYEKL. The V end lost 8 bases, the J end lost 0 bases, and 14 bases lay between the germline ends. The CDR3 spans 15 residues. The CDR3 region is CASGSGYSSYNEQFF. The DNA of the CDR3 is TGCGCCAGCGGATCCGGGTACAGCTCCTACAATGAGCAGTTCTTC.

The chain has TRBV7-8 and TRBJ1-1; perhaps TRBD1 as D (6 bases). From germline, CDR1 is SGHVS and CDR2 FQNEAQ. Deletions cut 5 bases from V and 0 bases from J, with 13 bases between. CDR3 size: 15 residues. The CDR3 coding sequence is TGTGCCAGCAGCCGAAGGACAGCAATGAACACTGAAGCTTTCTTT. It specifies CASSRRTAMNTEAFF.

This rearrangement joins TRBV29-1 to TRBJ2-7; D is possibly TRBD1 (6 bases). Germline lookup yields CDR1 SQVTM and CDR2 ANQGSEA. The CDR3 runs to 12 residues. Trimming pared 6 bases from V and 5 bases from J, leaving 14 bases between. The CDR3: CSVSGVLDEQYF. The CDR3 DNA is TGCAGCGTGTCAGGGGTTCTCGACGAGCAGTACTTC.

CDR3 residues: CASSSLTSIRRAEQFF. CDR3 bases: TGTGCCAGCAGTTCTTTAACGAGCATAAGGAGGGCTGAGCAGTTCTTC. This chain links TRBV11-2 with TRBJ2-1; D perhaps matches TRBD2 (6 bases). The germline V gene encodes CDR1 SGHAT and CDR2 FQNNGV. The CDR3 contains 16 residues. V was cut by 6 bases and J by 9 bases, with 24 bases left in between. Filled out from reference TRBV11-2 and TRBJ2-1, the complete variable domain reads EAGVAQSPRYKIIEKRQSVAFWCNPISGHATLYWYQQILGQGPKLLIQFQNNGVVDDSQLPKDRFSAERLKGVDSTLKIQPAKLEDSAVYLCASSSLTSIRRAEQFFGPGTRLTVL.